This T cell receptor beta chain was documented in a study of T cells after yellow fever vaccination (dated by TCRdb to between 2018 and 2020). With regard to the full study: Libraries from fractions with low cell numbers were prepared with the SMART-Seq v4 Ultra Low Input RNA kit. Bulk TCR alpha and beta repertoires were sequenced longitudinally to track T-cell clones before and after primary and booster YFV17D yellow fever vaccination. Two healthy male donors, one aged 18 to 29 and one aged 30 to 40 years, were included in the cohort. Blood was drawn at multiple timepoints before and after primary and secondary immunization, with bulk PBMC replicates and cell subsets isolated.

Taken from cysteine to phenylalanine, the CDR3 has 15 residues. Just CDR3 DNA is preserved here, 45 bases in frame from base 1. The CDR1 and CDR2 encoded by the germline V gene are SGDLS and YYNGEE. For this chain, trimming is 2 bases at the V end and 0 bases at the J end, and the number of junction bases without a gene match is 3. TCR cDNA was made using 5'RACE template switching, a step that added a universal primer site and unique molecular identifiers. Priming of cDNA synthesis was performed from both the TCR alpha and TCR beta constant segments. Library amplification used two PCR steps, and the second PCR step added sample barcodes and sequencing adapters. Libraries were sequenced on Illumina HiSeq 2500 (2x100 bp) or NovaSeq (2x150 bp). The published analysis was carried out like this. MIGEC was used to demultiplex reads and collapse the reads into UMI consensus sequences, and MiXCR was used for V(D)J alignment. Vaccine-responding clonotypes were defined with edgeR using replicate PBMC samples, requiring FDR below 0.01 and a log2 fold change above 5 up to day 15. Each bulk clonotype received a CD4 or CD8 identity based on whether the sequenced CD4 or CD8 repertoire contained that clonotype at higher abundance. TCRdb handled the public reads itself, with Q25 trimming in fastp and clone calling in MiXCR, and kept productive beta chains. Entries are consolidated by CDR3 protein sequence, retaining the most common genes and DNA. The V and J calls and clone size are TCRdb's, not the authors'. The sample table contains some 300,000 distinct CDR3 sequences; only one count was recorded for about 7.8% of them. The ten largest clonotypes hold approximately 18% of the sample.

The meaning of the sample's treatment or condition label: live attenuated yellow fever vaccine strain. Two biological replicates of bulk PBMCs were collected at each blood-draw timepoint. A standard Ficoll-Paque protocol was used to isolate PBMCs from peripheral blood. TriZol was used to extract RNA from bulk PBMCs, from CD4 and CD8 fractions, and from dextramer-positive and dextramer-negative fractions. Study-level results and caveats: Compared with the primary T-cell response, the secondary T-cell response was faster but weaker, reaching its peak on day 5 rather than on day 15. A small fraction of clonotypes appeared in both the CD4 and CD8 compartments, likely as a result of convergent recombination. Because abundant contaminating clonotypes from the bulk population could be contained in FACS-sorted repertoires, computational filtering was required. Only a couple of donors were included in the study, so the extent to which the findings can be generalized is limited. After the booster, most clones that had expanded after primary vaccination were detected again (nearly 98% of CD4 and about 88% of CD8), suggesting broad maintenance of memory.

As concerns this clonotype: Which antigen it targets is not known. Base-call qualities are not available, and no considerably larger clone is one nucleotide away.

The sequence derives from a young man who received the YFV17D yellow fever vaccine. The chain was built from TRBV9 and TRBJ2-7, and 9 junctional nucleotides match TRBD2. This material consisted of PBMCs, taken about 41 days after the first yellow fever vaccination. CDR3 reads: CASSVAGLASYEQYF. The DNA sequence is given as TGTGCCAGCAGCGTTGCGGGACTAGCCTCCTACGAGCAGTACTTC. With all but the CDR3 taken from the reference TRBV9 and TRBJ2-7 genes, the full variable domain is: DSGVTQTPKHLITATGQRVTLRCSPRSGDLSVYWYQQSLDQGLQFLIQYYNGEERAKGNILERFSAQQFPDLHSELNLSSLELGDSALYFCASSVAGLASYEQYFGPGTRLTVT.